Below are 9 T cell receptor beta chains sequenced from a single sample in a study of T-cell reconstitution after alpha-beta-depleted transplantation in children (dated by TCRdb to 2016 to 2017). Library preparation employed PCR. The reads were generated on an Illumina HiSeq 2500. TCR libraries were prepared with molecular barcoding, using unique molecular identifiers to normalize TCRbeta repertoire quantification. TCRdb itself trimmed the public reads at Q25 with fastp, ran MiXCR and retained productive beta chains. Rows are unified per CDR3 protein, each entry keeping the most common DNA and genes. This sample gives some 200,000 distinct CDR3 sequences in total; more than 14% of them show up just once. About 12% of the sample lies in the top ten. This specimen consisted of PBMCs from the stem cell graft donor, obtained from the stem cell graft. These receptors originate from a human donor who donated a stem cell graft to a child with acute lymphoblastic leukemia.

The chain recombines TRBV5-1 with TRBJ1-2; the D gene is possibly TRBD1 (6 bases). Germline lookup yields CDR1 SGHRS and CDR2 YFSETQ. V gave up 0 bases and J gave up 6 bases, with 15 bases separating them. The CDR3 totals 15 residues. The DNA of the CDR3 is TGCGCCAGCAGCTTGGTGACCGGGGGCACGAATGGCTACACCTTC. Its translation: CASSLVTGGTNGYTF. Filled out from reference TRBV5-1 and TRBJ1-2, the complete variable domain reads KAGVTQTPRYLIKTRGQQVTLSCSPISGHRSVSWYQQTPGQGLQFLFEYFSETQRNKGNFPGRFSGRQFSNSRSEMNVSTLELGDSALYLCASSLVTGGTNGYTFGSGTRLTVV.

At least ten counts were recorded for this clonotype. The V call is TRBV5-1, the J call TRBJ1-4, with no clear D. V was clipped by 4 bases and J by 2 bases, with 9 bases between them. The CDR3 extends over 14 amino acids. Germline CDR1 SGHRS, CDR2 YFSETQ. In DNA, the CDR3 is TGCGCCAGCAGCCCAGGATACACTAATGAAAAACTGTTTTTT. Translated: CASSPGYTNEKLFF. The whole variable domain, filled in from reference TRBV5-1 and TRBJ1-4, reads KAGVTQTPRYLIKTRGQQVTLSCSPISGHRSVSWYQQTPGQGLQFLFEYFSETQRNKGNFPGRFSGRQFSNSRSEMNVSTLELGDSALYLCASSPGYTNEKLFFGSGTQLSVL.

This clonotype has at least ten counts. The chain couples TRBV30 to TRBJ1-1, with D unresolved. The CDR3 length is 13 residues. Germline CDR1 GTSNPN, CDR2 SVGIG (reference sequence). Trimming left V 0 bases short and J 3 bases short, with 8 bases between. CDR3 amino acids: CAWSVKMDTEAFF. CDR3 nucleotides: TGTGCCTGGAGTGTAAAGATGGACACTGAAGCTTTCTTT.

At least ten counts were recorded for this clonotype. The CDR3 DNA reads as TGTGCCAGCAGCTTAGACTGGCGGAAACAGAGCACAGATACGCAGTATTTT. Translation gives CASSLDWRKQSTDTQYF. This chain links TRBV11-2 with TRBJ2-3; no firm D call. CDR1 SGHAT and CDR2 FQNNGV come from the germline V gene. The CDR3 is made up of 17 amino acids. Trimming left V 0 bases short and J 0 bases short, with 13 bases between. Looking up the rest from reference TRBV11-2 and TRBJ2-3 gives the full variable domain: EAGVAQSPRYKIIEKRQSVAFWCNPISGHATLYWYQQILGQGPKLLIQFQNNGVVDDSQLPKDRFSAERLKGVDSTLKIQPAKLEDSAVYLCASSLDWRKQSTDTQYFGPGTRLTVL.

In this sample, this clonotype turned up many times. This chain joins TRBV7-8 and TRBJ1-1, with 8 bases fitting TRBD1. The CDR3 is 14 residues long. The J segment lost 2 bases and the V segment lost 3 bases, leaving 2 bases of the junction unmatched. Germline assignment: CDR1 SGHVS and CDR2 FQNEAQ. CDR3 bases: TGTGCCAGCAGCTTTGGACAGGGCAACACTGAAGCTTTCTTT. As protein: CASSFGQGNTEAFF.

This clonotype appeared many times. This sequence joins TRBV9 and TRBJ2-2; D assignment may be TRBD1 or TRBD2 (5 bases each). Germline values: CDR1 SGDLS, CDR2 YYNGEE. There are 17 residues in the CDR3. Trimming shortened V by 1 base and J by 2 bases, and 15 bases separated the two germline ends. The CDR3 sequence is CASSVLGRGHNTGELFF. The CDR3 DNA follows: TGTGCCAGCAGCGTACTTGGGAGAGGACATAACACCGGGGAGCTGTTTTTT.

This clonotype was seen many times. The chain is built from TRBV12-3 or TRBV12-4 and TRBJ2-7; 9 nucleotides line up with TRBD1. Trimming took 5 bases from V and 5 from J; bases not matched to a gene: 7. The length of the CDR3 is 14 residues. The CDR3 DNA sequence: TGTGCCAGCAGTGGGGACAGGGTGCGCAACGAGCAGTACTTC. This translates into CASSGDRVRNEQYF.

This clonotype has at least ten counts. The gene calls are TRBV5-6 and TRBJ2-1; 12 nucleotides align to TRBD2. J gave up 3 bases and V 3 bases, and 10 bases lay outside the gene matches. This CDR3 is 18 amino acids long. CDR1 is SGHDT, CDR2 YYEEEE, per germline. The CDR3 protein is CASSSTERTSGIYNEQFF. The DNA for the CDR3 is TGTGCCAGCAGCTCAACCGAACGGACTAGCGGGATCTACAATGAGCAGTTCTTC.

This clonotype was observed at least ten times. The chain links TRBV6-5 to TRBJ1-1; 7 nucleotides agree with TRBD1. Germline CDR1 is MNHEY and CDR2 is SVGAGI. J gave up 1 base and V 5 bases, and 10 bases lay outside the gene matches. This CDR3 is built from 16 residues. CDR3 sequence: CASSHRGTVQNTEAFF. The DNA of the CDR3 is TGTGCCAGCAGTCACCGGGGGACAGTACAGAACACTGAAGCTTTCTTT.